Below, one T cell receptor beta chain is given with its context. The protocol was immunoSEQ multiplex PCR, while the TCRdb copy is restricted to in-frame clones and leaves out a portion. The sample has about 53,000 clones, about nine tenths seen once. The entry originates in a study of T cell changes during pregnancy in multiple sclerosis. The J segment lost 2 bases and the V segment lost 6 bases, leaving 0 bases of the junction unmatched. Germline CDR1 is LGHNA and CDR2 is YNFKEQ. CDR3 length: 12 amino acids. The receptor was derived from a female donor with multiple sclerosis, enrolled in a pregnancy study. This chain links TRBV4-2 with TRBJ2-5, with 7 bases that match TRBD1. The sample in question was CD4+ T cells from peripheral blood mononuclear cells, obtained in the third trimester of pregnancy. The CDR3 reads CASRGQQETQYF. In DNA, the CDR3 is TGTGCCAGCAGGGGACAGCAAGAGACCCAGTACTTC.